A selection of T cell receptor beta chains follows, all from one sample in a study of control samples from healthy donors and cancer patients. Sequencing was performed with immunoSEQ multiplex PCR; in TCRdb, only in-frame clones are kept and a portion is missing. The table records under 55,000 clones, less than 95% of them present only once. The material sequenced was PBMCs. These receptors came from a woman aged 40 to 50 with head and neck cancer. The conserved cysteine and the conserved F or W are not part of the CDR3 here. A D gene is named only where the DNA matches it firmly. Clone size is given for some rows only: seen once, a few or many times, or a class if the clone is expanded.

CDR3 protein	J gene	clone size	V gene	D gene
ASSLGGGLGEQY	TRBJ2-7	-	TRBV6-5	TRBD2
ASSRTSGITGELF	TRBJ2-2	-	TRBV11-2	TRBD2
ASSFAAGGYGYT	TRBJ1-2	-	TRBV27	TRBD1
ASSLTNQPQH	TRBJ1-5	-	TRBV7-9	-
ASSPYSGPNEKLF	TRBJ1-4	-	TRBV6-5	-
ASSRIPGTGGKLKLF	TRBJ1-4	-	TRBV7-6	TRBD1
ASSLLAGGTTQETQY	TRBJ2-5	once	TRBV7-8	TRBD2
ASSLGGYGGNTIY	TRBJ1-3	once	TRBV5-1	-
ATSTGGDAEQF	TRBJ2-1	-	TRBV24-1	-
ASSQSPQRERLEQF	TRBJ2-1	once	TRBV14	TRBD2
AIRASAATNEKLF	TRBJ1-4	-	TRBV10-3	-
ASSLAATSGETQY	TRBJ2-5	-	TRBV7-2	TRBD2
ASSISSGSLNNEQF	TRBJ2-1	-	TRBV19	TRBD2
ASTTHSTVNTIY	TRBJ1-3	-	TRBV28	-
ASRFNREIEAF	TRBJ1-1	-	TRBV7-2	-
ATSRKDGANYGYT	TRBJ1-2	-	TRBV15	-
ASSLGGVTNTEAF	TRBJ1-1	once	TRBV5-1	-
ASSPRPDSWPGNTIY	TRBJ1-3	-	TRBV7-2	-
AGPFDRKNTEAF	TRBJ1-1	-	TRBV2	-
ATSGLAGGPISYNEQF	TRBJ2-1	-	TRBV24-1	TRBD2
ASSLSRGSSNEQF	TRBJ2-1	-	TRBV10-1	-
ASSGTSTGELF	TRBJ2-2	-	TRBV9	-
ASSPYNEQF	TRBJ2-1	-	TRBV11-2	-
ASSFRAGYGYT	TRBJ1-2	once	TRBV7-2	-
ASSPPPHLSSGNTIY	TRBJ1-3	-	TRBV18	-
ASSSGIYGYT	TRBJ1-2	-	TRBV6-5	-
ASTPTGSSTEQY	TRBJ2-7	once	TRBV19	TRBD1
ASSPTVPANVLT	TRBJ2-6	-	TRBV18	-
ASSLWSGGTQETQY	TRBJ2-5	-	TRBV27	TRBD2
ASSTGPLLYGYT	TRBJ1-2	-	TRBV27	-
ASSRGAGTSGDGTQY	TRBJ2-3	once	TRBV6-6	TRBD2
ASRELRTYNEQF	TRBJ2-1	-	TRBV6-6	-
TSSQAQRGTGCTDTQY	TRBJ2-3	-	TRBV1	-
ASSESWSTDTQY	TRBJ2-3	-	TRBV10-1	-
ASSQRTSGSPYNEQF	TRBJ2-1	-	TRBV4-2	TRBD2
ASSARTAGLAGGSYEQY	TRBJ2-7	-	TRBV19	TRBD2
SVEGERRETQY	TRBJ2-5	-	TRBV29-1	-
ASSESSTDTQY	TRBJ2-3	medium-sized	TRBV6-4	-
ASSYGGRGGYT	TRBJ1-2	-	TRBV6-5	-
ASRVSWDRANYGYT	TRBJ1-2	-	TRBV19	TRBD1
ASSQDSTDTQY	TRBJ2-3	-	TRBV3-1/TRBV3-2	-
ASRASGQGAREQY	TRBJ2-7	-	TRBV21-1	-
ASSLDWNTEAF	TRBJ1-1	once	TRBV11-2	-
ASSWDRENTEAF	TRBJ1-1	-	TRBV5-4	TRBD1
ASSLGWGAGYEQY	TRBJ2-7	-	TRBV5-1	-
ASSLTGGSQPQH	TRBJ1-5	-	TRBV5-1	TRBD1
ASVQGPTIDEQY	TRBJ2-7	-	TRBV11-2	TRBD1
ASGLGGEPNTEAF	TRBJ1-1	once	TRBV12-5	-
ASSPTGNTEAF	TRBJ1-1	-	TRBV3-1/TRBV3-2	-
AIRDSYTNYGYT	TRBJ1-2	-	TRBV10-3	-
ASSPTGEGYEQY	TRBJ2-7	-	TRBV5-1	TRBD2
ASSQGGATEAF	TRBJ1-1	-	TRBV6-5	TRBD1
ASSFPRRVDEQF	TRBJ2-1	-	TRBV28	-
AISEPGRGGNQPQH	TRBJ1-5	-	TRBV10-3	-